Following are 8 T cell receptor beta chains from one sample sequenced in a study of OX40 agonist ivuxolimab in advanced cancers. The table came from immunoSEQ multiplex PCR; TCRdb's copy has only in-frame clones and leaves some out. The table lists about 94,000 clones, around 86% of them singletons. Source: CD4+ or CD8+ T cells sorted from blood, taken in a trial of the OX40 agonist ivuxolimab. The receptors originated from an adult with an advanced solid tumor such as melanoma, head and neck, liver or kidney cancer.

The chain carries TRBV7-8 and TRBJ1-5; TRBD1 aligns across 9 bases. This CDR3 is built from 17 residues. Germline values: CDR1 SGHVS, CDR2 FQNEAQ. With 4 bases clipped from V and 2 bases from J, the junction kept 9 bases outside the gene matches. CDR3 coding DNA: TGTGCCAGCAGCTCCTTTGACAGGGGGAACGGCAATCAGCCCCAGCATTTT. This sequence encodes CASSSFDRGNGNQPQHF.

This chain connects TRBV19 to TRBJ1-1; the D is unclear. The CDR3 loop spans 14 amino acids. V was cut by 3 bases and J by 1 base, with 9 bases left in between. CDR1 is LNHDA, CDR2 SQIVND, per germline (reference sequence). CDR3 in DNA: TGTGCCAGTAGTATGGGTTCTGGGAACACTGAAGCTTTCTTT. Protein sequence: CASSMGSGNTEAFF. The full variable domain, in which reference TRBV19 and TRBJ1-1 provide the parts outside the CDR3, is DGGITQSPKYLFRKEGQNVTLSCEQNLNHDAMYWYRQDPGQGLRLIYYSQIVNDFQKGDIAEGYSVSREKKESFPLTVTSAQKNPTAFYLCASSMGSGNTEAFFGQGTRLTVV.

The chain is built from TRBV25-1 and TRBJ1-2; TRBD1 matches 7 bases. In germline, CDR1 is MGHDK, CDR2 SYGVNS. CDR3 length: 14 amino acids. The V and J ends lost 1 base and 6 bases, in that order; junction bases with no gene match: 5. CDR3 loop: CASSESGQGDGYTF. The CDR3 nucleotides read TGTGCCAGCAGTGAATCGGGGCAGGGGGATGGCTACACCTTC.

The V and J genes are TRBV6-5 and TRBJ2-2; maybe TRBD2 (6 bases). The germline V and J ends were trimmed by 2 bases and 6 bases, with 13 bases remaining between them. The CDR3 runs to 15 residues. Germline values: CDR1 MNHEY, CDR2 SVGAGI. The CDR3 reads CASSYGGVVAGELFF. The DNA for the CDR3 is TGTGCCAGCAGTTACGGCGGGGTCGTGGCCGGGGAGCTGTTTTTT.

The rearrangement joins TRBV4-3 to TRBJ1-5; D remains ambiguous. The V end was cut by 0 bases, the J end by 7 bases, with 13 bases between. Per germline, CDR1 LGHNA and CDR2 YSLEER. The CDR3 contains 15 residues. The CDR3 spells CASSQDQLQRQPQHF. As DNA, the CDR3 is TGCGCCAGCAGCCAAGATCAACTGCAGCGGCAGCCCCAGCATTTT.

The chain recombines TRBV18 with TRBJ2-1; 7 bases line up with TRBD2. The CDR3 contains 14 residues. The germline V gene encodes CDR1 KGHSH and CDR2 LQKENI. Trimming took 1 base from V and 5 from J; bases not matched to a gene: 2. The CDR3 sequence: CASSPREGDNEQFF. The CDR3 DNA sequence: TGTGCCAGCTCACCACGGGAGGGAGACAATGAGCAGTTCTTC.

The rearrangement joins TRBV7-2 to TRBJ2-7; 9 nucleotides match TRBD2. Germline CDR1 and CDR2: SGHTA and FQGNSA. This CDR3 spans 15 amino acids. The V gene end was trimmed by 5 bases and the J gene end by 2 bases; junction bases not matched to a gene: 7. As DNA, the CDR3 is TGTGCCAGCAGCCCAGCCGCTAGCGGGGCCTACGAGCAGTACTTC. It specifies CASSPAASGAYEQYF.

The J gene is TRBJ1-1, the V gene TRBV5-1; 9 nucleotides align to TRBD1. The V segment lost 4 bases and the J segment 11 bases; nucleotides outside the gene matches: 6. This CDR3 is built from 12 residues. The germline CDR1 and CDR2 sequences are SGHRS and YFSETQ. In nucleotides, the CDR3 is TGCGCCAGCAGCCCGGGGACAGGGCTGGCTTTCTTT. This sequence encodes CASSPGTGLAFF.